The 19 T cell receptor beta chains reported below all come from one sample, sequenced in a study of shared clonotypes between healthy human individuals. Assay: immunoSEQ multiplex PCR; the TCRdb copy retains only in-frame clones and omits some. The repertoire includes 1,500,000 or so clones, approximately 98.5% of them detected once, and around 0.33% sits in the top ten. The sample was naive CD4+ T cells sorted from blood. Subset indicated: CD45RA+ positively selected. These receptor sequences come from a man aged 25 to 45 in good health.

V is TRBV2 and J is TRBJ1-1, with 7 bases that match TRBD1. V lost 1 base and J lost 4; bases outside the gene matches: 6. CDR1 SNHLY and CDR2 FYNNEI come from the germline V gene. The CDR3 contains 15 residues. In DNA, the CDR3 is TGTGCCAGCAGTGAAGTATTGGCAGGGGGCACTGAAGCTTTCTTT. Amino acid sequence: CASSEVLAGGTEAFF.

The chain recombines TRBV7-2 with TRBJ2-7; 12 positions match TRBD2. V trimming: 2 bases; J trimming: 6 bases; junction bases outside the gene matches: 8. The length of the CDR3 is 16 residues. The germline CDR1 and CDR2 sequences are SGHTA and FQGNSA. This chain's CDR3 is CASSLTLAGGPTEQYF. The CDR3 DNA reads TGTGCCAGCAGCTTAACGCTAGCGGGAGGGCCCACCGAGCAGTACTTC.

The chain combines TRBV13 with TRBJ2-3; 8 positions match TRBD1. After removal of 4 bases from V and 4 bases from J, the junction contained 4 bases not matched to a gene. The germline V gene has CDR1 PRHDT and CDR2 FYEKMQ (reference sequence). The CDR3 spans 14 residues. CDR3 amino acids: CASSSRQGPDTQYF. The CDR3, as DNA: TGTGCCAGCAGCTCCCGACAGGGGCCAGATACGCAGTATTTT.

This clone showed up just once. V gene TRBV7-2 combines with J gene TRBJ2-1; the match to TRBD2 covers 9 bases. Germline assignment: CDR1 SGHTA and CDR2 FQGNSA. The CDR3 length is 17 residues. With V trimmed by 2 bases and J by 4 bases, 9 bases remained unmatched. The CDR3 bases are TGTGCCAGCAGCTTATGGAGGCGGGAGGGCCTGTACAATGAGCAGTTCTTC. Translating gives CASSLWRREGLYNEQFF.

This chain links TRBV5-1 with TRBJ1-2; the match to TRBD1 covers 7 bases. V gave up 6 bases and J gave up 8 bases; unmatched junction bases: 7. This CDR3 comprises 12 residues. Germline V gene sequence: CDR1 SGHRS, CDR2 YFSETQ. CDR3 nucleotide sequence: TGCGCCAGCACGTTTTCAGGGGGAGGCTACACCTTC. Residues: CASTFSGGGYTF.

The genes are TRBV29-1 and TRBJ2-3, with a weak D call TRBD1 (5 bases). Between the trimmed V and J ends, which lost 6 bases and 4 bases, there was a span of 11 bases. This CDR3 has 12 residues. Germline V lookup: CDR1 SQVTM, CDR2 ANQGSEA. CDR3 residues: CSVAQGPDTQYF. The CDR3 coding sequence is TGCAGCGTAGCCCAGGGTCCAGATACGCAGTATTTT.

The chain is built from TRBV5-1 and TRBJ2-3, with 9 bases identical to TRBD1. J lost 0 bases, V lost 4 bases, and 6 bases had no gene match. Germline V gives CDR1 SGHRS, CDR2 YFSETQ. The CDR3 length is 16 residues. The CDR3: CASSTGTGFSTDTQYF. The DNA of the CDR3 is TGCGCCAGCAGCACGGGGACAGGGTTCAGCACAGATACGCAGTATTTT.

This chain connects TRBV7-2 to TRBJ2-2; D gene unclear. The CDR3 totals 14 residues. Germline CDR1 reads SGHTA; CDR2 reads FQGNSA. V lost 0 bases and J 6 bases, leaving 8 bases between the germline ends. CDR3 sequence (DNA): TGTGCCAGCAGCTTAGCGCTCGGGCCCGGGGAGCTGTTTTTT. Translated, it gives CASSLALGPGELFF.

The chain uses TRBV5-4 and TRBJ2-7; a weak D match, TRBD2 (6 bases). This CDR3 has 13 amino acids. The V gene's germline CDR1 is SGHNT and CDR2 YYREEE (reference sequence). Trimming removed 7 bases from V and 4 bases from J, with 15 bases in between. CDR3 DNA: TGTGCCAGCCCCCTCTCAGGGAGGTACGAGCAGTACTTC. It encodes CASPLSGRYEQYF.

The V and J genes are TRBV13 and TRBJ2-7; D is undetermined. The CDR3 consists of 14 residues. The germline V and J ends were trimmed by 2 bases and 3 bases, with 11 bases remaining between them. The germline gives CDR1 PRHDT, CDR2 FYEKMQ (reference sequence). CDR3 nucleotides: TGTGCCAGCAGCTTATCGGCAGGATACTACGAGCAGTACTTC. The encoded protein is CASSLSAGYYEQYF.

The chain uses TRBV14 and TRBJ2-7; unclear D gene. The CDR3 contains 14 residues. Trimming left V 1 base short and J 3 bases short, with 10 bases between. Germline CDR1 is SGHDN and CDR2 is FVKESK. The CDR3 bases are TGTGCCAGCAGCCAAGGACTGCGTCACTACGAGCAGTACTTC. Protein product: CASSQGLRHYEQYF. The full variable domain, rest sourced from reference TRBV14 and TRBJ2-7, is EAGVTQFPSHSVIEKGQTVTLRCDPISGHDNLYWYRRVMGKEIKFLLHFVKESKQDESGMPNNRFLAERTGGTYSTLKVQPAELEDSGVYFCASSQGLRHYEQYFGPGTRLTVT.

The chain is built from TRBV5-4 and TRBJ2-3; D is uncertain. The V and J ends lost 1 base and 2 bases respectively, with 14 bases between them. This CDR3 is 16 amino acids long. Germline assignment: CDR1 SGHNT and CDR2 YYREEE (reference sequence). CDR3 loop: CASSLRPTGDTDTQYF. The CDR3, as DNA: TGTGCCAGCAGCTTGCGCCCCACCGGCGACACAGATACGCAGTATTTT.

V usage is TRBV4-1 and J usage is TRBJ1-5; 7 nucleotides line up with TRBD1. The CDR3 extends over 18 amino acids. With 1 base clipped from V and 2 bases from J, the junction kept 11 bases outside the gene matches. Germline lookup yields CDR1 MGHRA and CDR2 YSYEKL. The CDR3 DNA reads as TGCGCCAGCAGCCAAGCGACAGGGTTAGGGATTGGCAATCAGCCCCAGCATTTT. It codes for CASSQATGLGIGNQPQHF.

CDR3 amino acids: CSGDTGGGEQYF. CDR3 nucleotides: TGCAGCGGGGACACAGGGGGAGGCGAGCAGTACTTC. The rearrangement uses TRBV29-1 and TRBJ2-7; 8 bases line up with TRBD1. The CDR3 contains 12 residues. The germline CDR1 and CDR2 sequences are SQVTM and ANQGSEA. J was trimmed by 6 bases and V by 7 bases; bases with no gene match: 8.

J is TRBJ1-1 and V is TRBV5-1; D gene unclear. Germline CDR1 and CDR2: SGHRS and YFSETQ. This CDR3 comprises 13 residues. Trimming shortened V by 7 bases and J by 8 bases, and 18 bases separated the two germline ends. CDR3 sequence reads: CASFEVSAMEAFF. The DNA for the CDR3 is TGCGCCAGCTTCGAGGTGTCGGCAATGGAAGCTTTCTTT.

The chain combines TRBV7-2 with TRBJ2-5, with a weak D call TRBD1 (7 bases). Trimming cost V 3 bases and J 4 bases, with 9 bases left between them. Germline V gene sequence: CDR1 SGHTA, CDR2 FQGNSA. The CDR3 is 13 amino acids. This CDR3 is CASSFQGGETQYF. As DNA, the CDR3 is TGTGCCAGCAGCTTTCAGGGGGGAGAGACCCAGTACTTC.

This sequence joins TRBV28 and TRBJ1-1; D remains ambiguous. This CDR3 has 13 residues. The germline V gene has CDR1 MDHEN and CDR2 SYDVKM. V was trimmed by 5 bases and J by 4 bases, leaving 11 bases between them. CDR3 bases: TGTGCCAGCAGTCTGTTGGGTTTCACTGAAGCTTTCTTT. The encoded protein is CASSLLGFTEAFF.

The chain links TRBV9 to TRBJ2-2; tentatively, D is TRBD1 (6 bases). The length of the CDR3 is 15 residues. The germline gives CDR1 SGDLS, CDR2 YYNGEE. V was clipped by 6 bases and J by 0 bases, with 12 bases between them. CDR3 loop: CASTKTGANTGELFF. CDR3 nucleotides: TGTGCCAGCACTAAGACAGGCGCGAACACCGGGGAGCTGTTTTTT.

The chain links TRBV15 to TRBJ1-4, with 9 bases matching TRBD1. V lost 4 bases, J lost 4 bases, and 4 bases stayed unmatched. The V gene's germline CDR1 is LNHNV and CDR2 YYDKDF (reference sequence). This CDR3 has 15 residues. CDR3 sequence (DNA): TGTGCCACCAGCACCAGGACAGGGGTTAATGAAAAACTGTTTTTT. It encodes CATSTRTGVNEKLFF.